The 26 T cell receptor beta chains given below trace back to one sample, sequenced in a study of Ad26.COV2.S vaccination and SARS-CoV-2 variants. Assay used: immunoSEQ multiplex PCR; TCRdb lists only in-frame clones, some missing. In the table there are fewer than 800,000 clones, about 89% of which are singletons. The treatment was: roughly 19 received Ad26.COV2.S at low or high dose, single or two shots; several received placebo; per-sample allocation not given. Material that was analyzed had been drawn on day 63 after the first vaccine or placebo injection. Here the sequenced sample was peripheral blood, taken in a trial of Ad26.COV2.S vaccine versus placebo. The receptors shown here come from a person aged 18-65 years who received the Ad26.COV2.S COVID-19 vaccine or a placebo.

The J gene is TRBJ1-2, the V gene TRBV14; 7 nucleotides agree with TRBD1. The CDR3 has 15 residues. Looked up from germline, CDR1 is SGHDN and CDR2 is FVKESK. V dropped 0 bases and J dropped 5; count of bases not matched to a gene: 6. Written as DNA, the CDR3 is TGTGCCAGCAGCCAAGAAGGGGGCAGGGGTTATGGCTACACCTTC. This gives the protein CASSQEGGRGYGYTF.

The CDR3: CASSPGGDFSGNTIYF. The CDR3, as DNA: TGTGCCAGCAGCCCAGGGGGGGACTTCTCTGGAAACACCATATATTTT. This rearrangement joins TRBV5-8 to TRBJ1-3; 7 bases agree with TRBD1. Per germline, CDR1 SGHTS and CDR2 YDEGEE. J lost 0 bases, V lost 4 bases, and 7 bases had no gene match. This CDR3 spans 16 amino acids. The complete variable domain, with remaining parts taken from reference TRBV5-8 and TRBJ1-3, reads EAGVTQSPTHLIKTRGQQATLRCSPISGHTSVYWYQQALGLGLQFLLWYDEGEERNRGNFPPRFSGRQFPNYSSELNVNALELEDSALYLCASSPGGDFSGNTIYFGEGSWLTVV.

This clone was picked up one time. This chain uses TRBV4-3 with TRBJ1-2; D is uncertain. CDR3 length equals 15 residues. Germline CDR1 and CDR2: LGHNA and YSLEER. Trimming stripped 0 bases from V and 7 bases from J, with 15 bases between. CDR3 sequence (DNA): TGCGCCAGCAGCCAAGATAGGCAGACTACGGGTGGCTACACCTTC. This gives the protein CASSQDRQTTGGYTF.

The chain joins TRBV5-1 to TRBJ1-3; D is ambiguous. Germline V gives CDR1 SGHRS, CDR2 YFSETQ. The CDR3 is 17 residues long. V was clipped by 4 bases and J by 4 bases, with 21 bases between them. Written as DNA, the CDR3 is TGCGCCAGCAGCCTTCCCTCGGACTTCAGCGCCGGAAACACCATATATTTT. This encodes CASSLPSDFSAGNTIYF.

The CDR3 DNA sequence: TGTGCCAGCAGCCCGGGACTAGGGGCCTCCTACGAGCAGTACTTC. It is translated as CASSPGLGASYEQYF. The rearrangement uses TRBV7-2 and TRBJ2-7, with TRBD2 matching over 8 bases. The CDR3 covers 15 residues. The germline V gene has CDR1 SGHTA and CDR2 FQGNSA. With 5 bases clipped from V and 0 bases from J, the junction kept 6 bases outside the gene matches.

This CDR3 reads CASSFQGNYEQYF. The CDR3, as DNA: TGTGCCAGCAGTTTTCAGGGTAACTACGAGCAGTACTTC. The chain combines TRBV12-3 or TRBV12-4 with TRBJ2-7, with a possible D match to TRBD1 (5 bases). V was shortened by 3 bases and J by 3 bases, with 9 bases between the two germline ends. The CDR3 is made up of 13 amino acids.

On this clone itself: This CDR3 is also generated by other DNA sequences in the sample. In DNA, the CDR3 is TGTGCCAGCAGCGTAGGAAGCGGGAGTTACGAGCAGTACTTC. Encoded protein: CASSVGSGSYEQYF. The rearrangement uses TRBV9 and TRBJ2-7, with 8 bases aligning to TRBD2. There are 14 residues in the CDR3. The germline V gene has CDR1 SGDLS and CDR2 YYNGEE. V lost 0 bases and J lost 4; bases outside the gene matches: 3.

The chain links TRBV10-3 to TRBJ1-1; TRBD1 is a possible D gene (5 bases). Germline CDR1 reads ENHRY; CDR2 reads SYGVKD. Between the trimmed V and J ends, which lost 6 bases and 5 bases, there was a span of 13 bases. This CDR3 is built from 13 residues. CDR3 loop: CAIRARDDTEAFF. The CDR3 DNA reads TGTGCCATCAGGGCGAGGGACGATACTGAAGCTTTCTTT.

The V gene is TRBV4-3, the J gene TRBJ1-6, with 8 bases aligning to TRBD1. Germline CDR1 and CDR2: LGHNA and YSLEER. This CDR3 contains 18 residues. V gave up 3 bases and J gave up 7 bases; unmatched junction bases: 14. In DNA form, the CDR3 reads TGCGCCAGCAGCCAGACAAAACAGAGGACAGGGTCGAATTCACCCCTCCACTTT. It yields the protein CASSQTKQRTGSNSPLHF.

This clone was picked up one time. One end of the junction varies from germline; a read error may be responsible. This chain connects TRBV5-1 to TRBJ2-2; 10 bases agree with TRBD2. There are 15 residues in the CDR3. CDR1 SGHRS and CDR2 YFSETQ come from the germline V gene. CDR3 nucleotide sequence: TGCGCCCGCAGGCGGAGCGGGGGGGTAACCGGGGAGCTGTTTTTT. Encoded protein: CARRRSGGVTGELFF.

The chain joins TRBV4-3 to TRBJ1-1; D remains unclear. The CDR3 is made up of 13 amino acids. Trimming left V 4 bases short and J 1 base short, with 7 bases between. Germline CDR1 LGHNA, CDR2 YSLEER. This CDR3 is CASSRRGNTEAFF. The DNA of the CDR3 is TGCGCCAGCAGCCGGCGAGGGAACACTGAAGCTTTCTTT.

The genes are TRBV3-1 (or the pseudogene TRBV3-2) and TRBJ1-3; 9 bases align to TRBD1. From germline, CDR1 is LGHDT and CDR2 YNNKEL (reference sequence). This CDR3 comprises 16 residues. With 1 base clipped from V and 2 bases from J, the junction kept 3 bases outside the gene matches. The CDR3 DNA reads as TGTGCCAGCAGCCAAGGGGACAGGGTGGCTGGAAACACCATATATTTT. This gives the protein CASSQGDRVAGNTIYF.

The CDR3 coding sequence is TGTGCCTGGAGTGAGGCTACCAGGGGGAATCAGCCCCAGCATTTT. This sequence encodes CAWSEATRGNQPQHF. J is TRBJ1-5 and V is TRBV30; TRBD1 matches 7 bases. CDR3 length: 15 amino acids. After removal of 1 base from V and 4 bases from J, the junction contained 7 bases not matched to a gene. From germline, CDR1 is GTSNPN and CDR2 SVGIG (reference sequence).

The rearrangement links TRBV6-5 to TRBJ2-7; 9 nucleotides agree with TRBD1. Unmatched junction bases numbered 5, after V lost 4 bases and J lost 7 bases. The CDR3 length is 13 residues. The germline CDR1 and CDR2 sequences are MNHEY and SVGAGI. The CDR3 loop is CASSLQGAREQYF. The CDR3 DNA reads as TGTGCCAGCAGTTTACAGGGGGCGCGGGAGCAGTACTTC.

The rearrangement uses TRBV7-3 and TRBJ2-1; 7 bases line up with TRBD2. In germline, CDR1 is SGHTA, CDR2 FQGTGA. The CDR3 loop spans 15 amino acids. Unmatched junction bases numbered 10, after V lost 5 bases and J lost 6 bases. CDR3 bases: TGTGCCAGCAGCCCCCGGGACTACCAATTCAATGAGCAGTTCTTC. Its protein product is CASSPRDYQFNEQFF.

This clone was recorded only once. The chain is built from TRBV24-1 and TRBJ1-1, with D uncertain. Germline V CDR1 and CDR2: KGHDR, SFDVKD. The CDR3 has 11 amino acids. The CDR3 is CAVEGNTEAFF. For the CDR3, the DNA is TGTGCAGTAGAGGGAAACACTGAAGCTTTCTTT.

This sequence joins TRBV5-1 and TRBJ2-7; no clear D gene. V lost 0 bases and J 6 bases, leaving 13 bases between the germline ends. This CDR3 has 14 amino acids. CDR1 and CDR2 (germline): SGHRS, YFSETQ. As DNA, the CDR3 is TGCGCCAGCAGCTTGGCGGGTGTCCCGCTCGAGCAGTACTTC. It translates to CASSLAGVPLEQYF.

The J gene is TRBJ1-2, the V gene TRBV13; TRBD1 might be the D (6 bases). Deletions cut 5 bases from V and 5 bases from J, with 12 bases between. The germline CDR1 and CDR2 sequences are PRHDT and FYEKMQ (reference sequence). The CDR3 consists of 13 residues. The CDR3 DNA is TGTGCCAGCAGCCCTGGGGACACTTATGGCTACACCTTC. Translation: CASSPGDTYGYTF. Based on the CDR3 plus reference TRBV13 and TRBJ1-2, the full variable domain is AAGVIQSPRHLIKEKRETATLKCYPIPRHDTVYWYQQGPGQDPQFLISFYEKMQSDKGSIPDRFSAQQFSDYHSELNMSSLELGDSALYFCASSPGDTYGYTFGSGTRLTVV.

V and J are TRBV2 and TRBJ1-6; TRBD1 is a possible D gene (5 bases). V dropped 5 bases and J dropped 6 bases, with 14 bases sitting between them. The germline V gene encodes CDR1 SNHLY and CDR2 FYNNEI. The CDR3 length is 15 residues. The CDR3 DNA is TGTGCCAGCAGTCCCGGTGGGGGACTTAATTCACCCCTCCACTTT. Translating gives CASSPGGGLNSPLHF. Together with reference TRBV2 and TRBJ1-6, the CDR3 gives the full variable domain: EPEVTQTPSHQVTQMGQEVILRCVPISNHLYFYWYRQILGQKVEFLVSFYNNEISEKSEIFDDQFSVERPDGSNFTLKIRSTKLEDSAMYFCASSPGGGLNSPLHFGNGTRLTVT.

About this clone: Other DNA sequences in this specimen translate into the identical CDR3. V and J are TRBV12-3 or TRBV12-4 and TRBJ1-2; D remains unclear. The CDR3 has 13 amino acids. V was trimmed by 3 bases and J by 0 bases, leaving 5 bases between them. The CDR3 DNA sequence: TGTGCCAGCAGTTTGGGGACTAACTATGGCTACACCTTC. Translated: CASSLGTNYGYTF.

The chain links TRBV3-1 (or the pseudogene TRBV3-2) to TRBJ2-3; D possibly corresponds to TRBD2 (5 bases). This CDR3 spans 18 amino acids. Germline V gene sequence: CDR1 LGHDT, CDR2 YNNKEL (reference sequence). The ends were cut back, 0 bases at V and 0 bases at J, with 16 bases in the middle. The CDR3 sequence: CASSQDRGSVTSTDTQYF. The CDR3 coding sequence is TGTGCCAGCAGCCAAGATCGGGGATCGGTAACTAGCACAGATACGCAGTATTTT.

The chain links TRBV25-1 to TRBJ1-1; D is ambiguous. This CDR3 region has 12 residues. V lost 4 bases and J 3 bases, leaving 6 bases between the germline ends. Germline lookup yields CDR1 MGHDK and CDR2 SYGVNS. This CDR3 is CASSGGYTEAFF. In nucleotides, the CDR3 is TGTGCCAGCAGTGGGGGATACACTGAAGCTTTCTTT. Looking up the rest from reference TRBV25-1 and TRBJ1-1 gives the full variable domain: EADIYQTPRYLVIGTGKKITLECSQTMGHDKMYWYQQDPGMELHLIHYSYGVNSTEKGDLSSESTVSRIRTEHFPLTLESARPSHTSQYLCASSGGYTEAFFGQGTRLTVV.

The chain carries TRBV9 and TRBJ2-3; TRBD2 matches at 8 bases. CDR1 SGDLS and CDR2 YYNGEE come from the germline V gene. The CDR3 is made up of 15 amino acids. Trimming cost V 2 bases and J 1 base; bases outside gene matches: 3. The CDR3 nucleotides read TGTGCCAGCAGCGTCACTAGCGGACGCACAGATACGCAGTATTTT. Amino acids: CASSVTSGRTDTQYF.

This clone was found a few times. The gene calls are TRBV10-3 and TRBJ2-2; maybe TRBD2 (7 bases). Trimming left V 2 bases short and J 5 bases short, with 15 bases between. The germline gives CDR1 ENHRY, CDR2 SYGVKD. CDR3 length: 16 residues. This CDR3 reads CAISEGGGQLTGELFF. The CDR3 region has the DNA TGTGCCATCAGTGAGGGGGGGGGACAATTAACCGGGGAGCTGTTTTTT.

J is TRBJ1-2 and V is TRBV2; 10 positions agree with TRBD1. The length of the CDR3 is 13 residues. The germline CDR1 and CDR2 sequences are SNHLY and FYNNEI. Trimming took 7 bases from V and 12 from J; bases not matched to a gene: 11. The CDR3 DNA reads TGTGCCAGCAAGCACGGGACAGGGGAGGGCCACACCTTC. This codes for CASKHGTGEGHTF.

This chain joins TRBV27 and TRBJ2-1; D may be TRBD2 (6 bases). The CDR3 is 15 residues long. Trimming shortened V by 5 bases and J by 4 bases, and 15 bases separated the two germline ends. The V gene's germline CDR1 is MNHEY and CDR2 SMNVEV (reference sequence). Written as DNA, the CDR3 is TGTGCCAGCAGTCTGCTAGCGAGTCCTTACAATGAGCAGTTCTTC. Translation gives CASSLLASPYNEQFF.